What follows are 18 T cell receptor beta chains derived from one specimen sequenced in a study of cytomegalovirus exposure and HLA in healthy donors. Here immunoSEQ multiplex PCR was the method, and the copy in TCRdb shows in-frame clones only, minus some. The profile shows 80,000 or so clones, around 95% of them singletons. The sequencing sample was made of PBMCs. The receptors were sampled from a woman aged 18-30 years in good health and CMV-seronegative.

The chain carries TRBV7-6 and TRBJ2-1; 7 bases fit TRBD2. Germline assignment: CDR1 SGHVS and CDR2 FNYEAQ. V lost 1 base and J lost 7; bases outside the gene matches: 4. This CDR3 is 14 amino acids long. The chain's CDR3 is CASSLGGGGNEQFF. CDR3 bases: TGTGCCAGCAGCTTAGGCGGGGGAGGGAATGAGCAGTTCTTC.

The V gene is TRBV5-1, the J gene TRBJ1-1, with 10 positions matching TRBD1. The CDR3 sequence is 15 residues long. CDR1 and CDR2 from the germline V gene are SGHRS and YFSETQ. V was pared by 4 bases and J by 0 bases, with 3 bases of the junction left unmatched. CDR3 sequence (DNA): TGCGCCAGCAGCGCGGACAGGGGGTTGAACACTGAAGCTTTCTTT. Encoded protein: CASSADRGLNTEAFF.

The rearrangement uses TRBV19 and TRBJ2-5; TRBD2 is a possible D gene (7 bases). Germline V CDR1 and CDR2: LNHDA, SQIVND (reference sequence). The CDR3 contains 15 residues. Deletions cut 4 bases from V and 0 bases from J, with 12 bases between. This chain's CDR3 is CASSRGGPYQETQYF. As DNA, the CDR3 is TGTGCCAGTAGTAGGGGGGGGCCATACCAAGAGACCCAGTACTTC.

The V call is TRBV5-5, the J call TRBJ1-3; maybe TRBD1 (5 bases). Per the germline V gene, CDR1 is SGHKS and CDR2 is YYEKEE (reference sequence). The CDR3 has 15 amino acids. V was pared by 0 bases and J by 0 bases, with 7 bases between. CDR3 in DNA: TGTGCCAGCAGCTTGGGGGGGGTCTCTGGAAACACCATATATTTT. Encoded protein: CASSLGGVSGNTIYF. Full variable domain (missing parts from reference TRBV5-5 and TRBJ1-3): DAGVTQSPTHLIKTRGQQVTLRCSPISGHKSVSWYQQVLGQGPQFIFQYYEKEERGRGNFPDRFSARQFPNYSSELNVNALLLGDSALYLCASSLGGVSGNTIYFGEGSWLTVV.

The J gene is TRBJ2-1, the V gene TRBV7-2, with 9 bases that match TRBD1. The CDR3 length is 13 residues. Germline V gene data show CDR1 as SGHTA and CDR2 as FQGNSA. CDR3 coding DNA: TGTGAGTCCCGGGACAGGGAGTACAATGAGCAGTTCTTC. It is translated as CESRDREYNEQFF.

The rearrangement joins TRBV29-1 to TRBJ1-5; 9 nucleotides align to TRBD1. Germline V gives CDR1 SQVTM, CDR2 ANQGSEA. V trimming: 6 bases; J trimming: 5 bases; junction bases outside the gene matches: 8. The CDR3 has 14 residues. CDR3 in amino acids: CSVLQGQGHQPQHF. The CDR3 region has the DNA TGCAGCGTACTCCAAGGACAGGGGCATCAGCCCCAGCATTTT.

The gene calls are TRBV4-1 and TRBJ1-3; D may be TRBD1 (6 bases). This CDR3 has 16 residues. V lost 6 bases and J 1 base, leaving 16 bases between the germline ends. Looked up from germline, CDR1 is MGHRA and CDR2 is YSYEKL. In nucleotides, the CDR3 is TGCGCCAGCAGGGGGATTGGCAGGGGTTCTGGAAACACCATATATTTT. Translating it yields CASRGIGRGSGNTIYF.

This clone was seen only once. This chain connects TRBV18 to TRBJ2-3, with a tentative D call TRBD2 (6 bases). This CDR3 comprises 14 residues. Trimming removed 2 bases from V and 1 base from J, with 7 bases in between. Germline values: CDR1 KGHSH, CDR2 LQKENI. The CDR3 bases are TGTGCCAGCTCACCAACGGGGGGCACAGATACGCAGTATTTT. Protein product: CASSPTGGTDTQYF.

V gene TRBV28 combines with J gene TRBJ2-4; 8 nucleotides match TRBD2. The CDR3 runs 18 residues. Looked up from germline, CDR1 is MDHEN and CDR2 is SYDVKM. V shed 5 bases and J 10 bases; nucleotides not matched to a gene: 22. CDR3 sequence reads: CASSLNTWAPAGEGIQYF. Here the CDR3 DNA reads TGTGCCAGCAGTCTCAATACCTGGGCCCCAGCGGGAGAGGGGATTCAGTACTTC.

This chain links TRBV7-2 with TRBJ2-3; possible D gene TRBD2, 5 bases. Deletions cut 4 bases from V and 3 bases from J, with 20 bases between. This CDR3 is built from 17 residues. Germline CDR1 reads SGHTA; CDR2 reads FQGNSA. The CDR3 region is CASSSPPSSGKTDTQYF. The DNA for the CDR3 is TGTGCCAGCAGCTCCCCGCCCTCGTCCGGGAAAACAGATACGCAGTATTTT.

The chain uses TRBV7-2 and TRBJ1-6, with 7 bases that match TRBD1. Germline V gene sequence: CDR1 SGHTA, CDR2 FQGNSA. The CDR3 sequence is 15 residues long. J lost 7 bases, V lost 1 base, and 4 bases had no gene match. The chain's CDR3 is CASSLEGAKNSPLHF. The CDR3 coding sequence is TGTGCCAGCAGCTTAGAGGGGGCGAAAAATTCACCCCTCCACTTT. Filled out from reference TRBV7-2 and TRBJ1-6, the complete variable domain reads GAGVSQSPSNKVTEKGKDVELRCDPISGHTALYWYRQSLGQGLEFLIYFQGNSAPDKSGLPSDRFSAERTGGSVSTLTIQRTQQEDSAVYLCASSLEGAKNSPLHFGNGTRLTVT.

The chain uses TRBV5-8 and TRBJ1-1; unclear D gene. The CDR3 extends over 15 amino acids. CDR1 SGHTS and CDR2 YDEGEE come from the germline V gene. V dropped 4 bases and J dropped 1 base, with 14 bases sitting between them. CDR3 residues: CASSLAVGRNTEAFF. Written as DNA, the CDR3 is TGTGCCAGCAGCCTAGCGGTAGGCAGGAACACTGAAGCTTTCTTT.

V usage is TRBV9 and J usage is TRBJ2-1, with TRBD2 as a possible D gene (5 bases). This CDR3 contains 12 residues. Per germline, CDR1 SGDLS and CDR2 YYNGEE. V was cut by 1 base and J by 7 bases, with 6 bases left in between. For the CDR3, the DNA is TGTGCCAGCAGCGTATCGGGAAATGAGCAGTTCTTC. Its translation: CASSVSGNEQFF.

CDR3 sequence (DNA): TGTGCCAGCAGCCAATGGAGGGGGCGGACTGAAGCTTTCTTT. As protein: CASSQWRGRTEAFF. V gene TRBV5-6 combines with J gene TRBJ1-1; TRBD1 agrees at 7 bases. The CDR3 consists of 14 residues. From germline, CDR1 is SGHDT and CDR2 YYEEEE. V shed 4 bases and J 5 bases; nucleotides not matched to a gene: 8. The full variable domain, its missing parts supplied by reference TRBV5-6 and TRBJ1-1, is DAGVTQSPTHLIKTRGQQVTLRCSPKSGHDTVSWYQQALGQGPQFIFQYYEEEERQRGNFPDRFSGHQFPNYSSELNVNALLLGDSALYLCASSQWRGRTEAFFGQGTRLTVV.

V and J are TRBV6-5 and TRBJ2-7, with 11 bases aligning to TRBD2. Germline CDR1 MNHEY, CDR2 SVGAGI. The V gene end was trimmed by 0 bases and the J gene end by 3 bases; junction bases not matched to a gene: 1. The CDR3 consists of 15 residues. The DNA of the CDR3 is TGTGCCAGCAGTTACTCAACTAGCGGGGGCTACGAGCAGTACTTC. Protein product: CASSYSTSGGYEQYF.

The CDR3 region has the DNA TGTGCCAGCATCCCTCCCGGGACAGGGGACTATGGCTACACCTTC. Amino acid sequence: CASIPPGTGDYGYTF. J is TRBJ1-2 and V is TRBV7-2; 10 nucleotides line up with TRBD1. The V gene end was trimmed by 7 bases and the J gene end by 3 bases; junction bases not matched to a gene: 8. Looked up from germline, CDR1 is SGHTA and CDR2 is FQGNSA. The CDR3 sequence is 15 residues long.

The chain joins TRBV7-2 to TRBJ2-1; the match to TRBD1 covers 9 bases. Germline V gene sequence: CDR1 SGHTA, CDR2 FQGNSA. The CDR3 covers 15 residues. V lost 7 bases and J lost 6; bases outside the gene matches: 10. The chain's CDR3 is CASTTKTGGGNEQFF. CDR3 DNA: TGTGCCAGCACCACTAAGACAGGGGGGGGCAATGAGCAGTTCTTC.

The rearrangement uses TRBV5-4 and TRBJ1-2, with 10 bases lining up with TRBD1. Germline CDR1 SGHNT, CDR2 YYREEE (reference sequence). The CDR3 runs to 15 residues. V lost 3 bases and J lost 3; bases outside the gene matches: 5. CDR3 protein: CASSSRTGGYYGYTF. As DNA, the CDR3 is TGTGCCAGCAGCTCCCGGACAGGGGGGTACTATGGCTACACCTTC.